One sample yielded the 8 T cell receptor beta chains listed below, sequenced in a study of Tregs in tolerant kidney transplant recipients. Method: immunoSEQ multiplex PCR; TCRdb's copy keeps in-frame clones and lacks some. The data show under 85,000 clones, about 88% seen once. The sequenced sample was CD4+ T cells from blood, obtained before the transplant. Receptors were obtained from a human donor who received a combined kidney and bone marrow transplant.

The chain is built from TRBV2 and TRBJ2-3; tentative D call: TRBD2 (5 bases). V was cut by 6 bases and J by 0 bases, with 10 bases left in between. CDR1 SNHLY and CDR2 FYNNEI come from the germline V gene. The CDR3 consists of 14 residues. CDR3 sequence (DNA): TGTGCCAGCAGACAGACTACTAGCACAGATACGCAGTATTTT. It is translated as CASRQTTSTDTQYF.

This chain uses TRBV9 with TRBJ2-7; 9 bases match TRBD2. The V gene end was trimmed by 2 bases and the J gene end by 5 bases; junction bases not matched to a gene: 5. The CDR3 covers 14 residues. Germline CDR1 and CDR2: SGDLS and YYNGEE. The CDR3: CASSVGGLAHEQYF. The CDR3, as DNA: TGTGCCAGCAGCGTCGGAGGACTAGCGCACGAGCAGTACTTC.

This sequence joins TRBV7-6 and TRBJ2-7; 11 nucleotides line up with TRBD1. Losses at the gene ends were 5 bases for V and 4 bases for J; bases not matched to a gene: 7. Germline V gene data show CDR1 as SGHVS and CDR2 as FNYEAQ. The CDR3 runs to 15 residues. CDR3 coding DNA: TGTGCCAGCAGCGGTCGGACAGGGGGCTTTTACGAGCAGTACTTC. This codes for CASSGRTGGFYEQYF.

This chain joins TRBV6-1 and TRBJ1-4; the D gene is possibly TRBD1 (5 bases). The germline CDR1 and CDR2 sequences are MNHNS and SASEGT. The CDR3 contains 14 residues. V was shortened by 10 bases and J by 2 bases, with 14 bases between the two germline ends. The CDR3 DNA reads TGTGCCACTACGAGCGGGGCTACTAATGAAAAACTGTTTTTT. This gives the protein CATTSGATNEKLFF.

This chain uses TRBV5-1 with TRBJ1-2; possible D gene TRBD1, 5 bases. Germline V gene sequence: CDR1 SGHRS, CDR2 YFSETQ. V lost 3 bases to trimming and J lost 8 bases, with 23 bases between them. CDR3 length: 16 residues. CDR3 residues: CASSWDKGFKLGGYTF. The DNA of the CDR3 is TGCGCCAGCAGCTGGGATAAGGGGTTTAAGTTGGGAGGCTACACCTTC.

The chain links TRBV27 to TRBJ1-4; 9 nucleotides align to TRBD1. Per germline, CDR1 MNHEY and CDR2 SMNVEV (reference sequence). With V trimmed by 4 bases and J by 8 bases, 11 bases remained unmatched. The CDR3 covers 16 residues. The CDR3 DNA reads TGTGCCAGCAGTTACCTCCCGGGACAGGGTTACGAAAAACTGTTTTTT. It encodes CASSYLPGQGYEKLFF.

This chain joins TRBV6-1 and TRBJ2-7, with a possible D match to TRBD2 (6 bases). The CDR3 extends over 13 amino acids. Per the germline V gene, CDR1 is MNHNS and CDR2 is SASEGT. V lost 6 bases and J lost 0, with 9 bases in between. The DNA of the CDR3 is TGTGCCAGCAGACCGGGGGTCTCCTACGAGCAGTACTTC. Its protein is CASRPGVSYEQYF.

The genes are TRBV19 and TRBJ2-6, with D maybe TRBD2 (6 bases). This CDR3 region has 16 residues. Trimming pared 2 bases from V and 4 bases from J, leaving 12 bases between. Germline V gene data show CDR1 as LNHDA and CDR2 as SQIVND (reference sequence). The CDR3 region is CASSISGVAGANVLTF. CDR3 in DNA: TGTGCCAGTAGTATATCGGGAGTGGCCGGGGCCAACGTCCTGACTTTC.